This TCR beta chain was identified in a study of STAT5B mutations in CD4+ large granular lymphocyte leukemia. Data came from immunoSEQ multiplex PCR; TCRdb stores just in-frame clones and leaves some out. The sample holds more than 30,000 clones, approximately 72% seen once. CDR3 length: 16 amino acids. V lost 4 bases, J lost 2 bases, and 18 bases lay in between. CDR1 is LGHNA, CDR2 YNFKEQ, per germline. This chain joins TRBV4-2 and TRBJ2-7, with D tentatively TRBD1 (6 bases). This receptor was taken from a human donor in good health. Sequenced material: CD4+ T cells from blood buffy coats. Here the CDR3 DNA reads TGTGCCAGCAGCCCCGGCCAGGGGTCGACCACCTACGAGCAGTACTTC. Translation gives CASSPGQGSTTYEQYF.